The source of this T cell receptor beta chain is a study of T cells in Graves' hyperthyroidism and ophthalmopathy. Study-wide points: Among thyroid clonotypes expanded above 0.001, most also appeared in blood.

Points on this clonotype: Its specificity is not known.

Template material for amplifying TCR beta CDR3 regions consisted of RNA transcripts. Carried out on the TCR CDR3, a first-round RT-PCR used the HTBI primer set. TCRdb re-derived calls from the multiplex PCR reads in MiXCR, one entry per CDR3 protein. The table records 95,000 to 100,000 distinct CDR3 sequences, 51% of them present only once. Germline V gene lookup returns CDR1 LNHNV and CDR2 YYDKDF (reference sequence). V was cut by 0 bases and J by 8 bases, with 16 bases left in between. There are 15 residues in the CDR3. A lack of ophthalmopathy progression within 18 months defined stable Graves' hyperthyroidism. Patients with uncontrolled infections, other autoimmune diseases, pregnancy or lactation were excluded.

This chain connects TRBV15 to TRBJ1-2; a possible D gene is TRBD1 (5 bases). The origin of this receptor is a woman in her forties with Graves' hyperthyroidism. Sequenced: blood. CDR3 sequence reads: CATSRDLSGDGGYTF. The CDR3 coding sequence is TGTGCCACCAGCAGAGATCTGTCCGGGGACGGGGGCTACACCTTC. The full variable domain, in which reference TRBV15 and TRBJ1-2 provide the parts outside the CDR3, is DAMVIQNPRYQVTQFGKPVTLSCSQTLNHNVMYWYQQKSSQAPKLLFHYYDKDFNNEADTPDNFQSRRPNTSFCFLDIRSPGLGDTAMYLCATSRDLSGDGGYTFGSGTRLTVV.